The 27 T cell receptor beta chains in this list originate from one sample, sequenced in a study of memory CD4+ T cells and cytomegalovirus serostatus. Measured with immunoSEQ multiplex PCR; TCRdb has only the in-frame clones, and not every one. The sample holds about 50,000 clones, 82% seen once. The sort gate was single viable CD3+CD4+CD8-CD45RO+ cells for memory CD4+ T cells. The sequenced sample was memory CD4+ T cells from blood. These receptor sequences come from an adult in good health and CMV-seronegative.

The V and J genes are TRBV5-8 and TRBJ2-5; D call uncertain. V was trimmed by 0 bases and J by 0 bases, leaving 12 bases between them. Germline lookup yields CDR1 SGHTS and CDR2 YDEGEE. The CDR3 runs 16 residues. The CDR3 DNA reads TGTGCCAGCAGCTTGGTGGGTCTGGGTTACCAAGAGACCCAGTACTTC. Residues: CASSLVGLGYQETQYF.

The V gene is TRBV11-2, the J gene TRBJ1-3; D is unclear. Germline values: CDR1 SGHAT, CDR2 FQNNGV. The CDR3 is 18 residues long. Trimming took 3 bases from V and 0 from J, leaving 18 bases between them. CDR3 sequence: CASSFFGPGADSGNTIYF. CDR3 in DNA: TGTGCCAGCAGCTTTTTCGGACCGGGCGCCGACTCTGGAAACACCATATATTTT.

The chain carries TRBV2 and TRBJ2-5, with D perhaps matching TRBD1 (5 bases). The length of the CDR3 is 13 residues. Between the trimmed V and J ends, which lost 6 bases and 4 bases, there was a span of 12 bases. Germline loops: CDR1 SNHLY, CDR2 FYNNEI. CDR3 region: CASSLKGSETQYF. In DNA, the CDR3 is TGTGCCAGCAGCCTCAAGGGGTCAGAGACCCAGTACTTC.

This clone was seen once. The J gene is TRBJ1-2, the V gene TRBV18, with D perhaps TRBD1 (6 bases). Germline loops: CDR1 KGHSH, CDR2 LQKENI. V gave up 2 bases and J gave up 7 bases, with 14 bases separating them. The CDR3 covers 14 residues. As DNA, the CDR3 is TGTGCCAGCTCACCAGGGGGGCGCGAAGGTGGCTACACCTTC. It yields the protein CASSPGGREGGYTF.

The V and J genes are TRBV5-1 and TRBJ1-2; possible D gene TRBD1, 6 bases. This CDR3 spans 13 amino acids. Between the trimmed V and J ends, which lost 4 bases and 8 bases, there was a span of 15 bases. Germline V gene sequence: CDR1 SGHRS, CDR2 YFSETQ. CDR3 in amino acids: CASSLSGAEGYTF. The CDR3 DNA sequence: TGCGCCAGCAGCCTGTCGGGGGCGGAAGGCTACACCTTC.

The chain joins TRBV29-1 to TRBJ1-2; D is unclear. CDR3 length equals 14 residues. In germline, CDR1 is SQVTM, CDR2 ANQGSEA. With 4 bases removed from V and 4 bases from J, the gap between germline ends came to 16 bases. This CDR3 reads CSVGPTGVGYGYTF. CDR3 nucleotides: TGCAGCGTTGGACCCACCGGTGTAGGCTATGGCTACACCTTC.

This clone was picked up a small number of times. The V call is TRBV6-5, the J call TRBJ1-6; D gene ambiguous. Germline assignment: CDR1 MNHEY and CDR2 SVGAGI. The CDR3 has 16 amino acids. The V and J ends lost 0 bases and 3 bases respectively, with 9 bases between them. The CDR3 reads CASSYSAQSYNSPLHF. DNA for the CDR3: TGTGCCAGCAGTTACTCGGCCCAGAGCTATAATTCACCCCTCCACTTT.

The CDR3 DNA reads TGTGCCAGCAGCCCAAAATTCAGGGTCTCTGGAAACACCATATATTTT. Translating gives CASSPKFRVSGNTIYF. The V gene is TRBV7-9, the J gene TRBJ1-3; D might be TRBD1 (5 bases). CDR1 and CDR2 from the germline V gene are SEHNR and FQNEAQ (reference sequence). Trimming left V 5 bases short and J 0 bases short, with 14 bases between. The CDR3 has 16 amino acids.

This chain connects TRBV10-3 to TRBJ2-6; 7 bases agree with TRBD1. Losses at the gene ends were 7 bases for V and 0 bases for J; bases not matched to a gene: 9. Germline V gene data show CDR1 as ENHRY and CDR2 as SYGVKD. The CDR3 has 17 amino acids. CDR3 amino acids: CAITQGQPSSGANVLTF. The CDR3 coding sequence is TGTGCCATCACCCAGGGACAGCCGAGCTCTGGGGCCAACGTCCTGACTTTC.

This chain links TRBV5-5 with TRBJ1-6, with a weak D call TRBD1 (5 bases). Germline values: CDR1 SGHKS, CDR2 YYEKEE (reference sequence). Trimming took 2 bases from V and 9 from J, leaving 15 bases between them. The CDR3 contains 15 residues. CDR3 in DNA: TGTGCCAGCAGCTTCTCAGGGTCGGTTGCTTCACCCCTCCACTTT. Its protein product is CASSFSGSVASPLHF. Based on the CDR3 plus reference TRBV5-5 and TRBJ1-6, the full variable domain is DAGVTQSPTHLIKTRGQQVTLRCSPISGHKSVSWYQQVLGQGPQFIFQYYEKEERGRGNFPDRFSARQFPNYSSELNVNALLLGDSALYLCASSFSGSVASPLHFGNGTRLTVT.

J is TRBJ1-1 and V is TRBV5-6, with no clear D. Trimming pared 1 base from V and 5 bases from J, leaving 21 bases between. Germline CDR1 reads SGHDT; CDR2 reads YYEEEE. The CDR3 is 17 residues long. The CDR3 sequence is CASSLLNLGSLGTEAFF. Here the CDR3 DNA reads TGTGCCAGCAGCTTGCTGAACTTGGGCTCCCTAGGGACTGAAGCTTTCTTT.

This clone has a handful of counts. J is TRBJ1-3 and V is TRBV9, with D possibly matching TRBD1 (5 bases). The CDR3 has 15 amino acids. Germline assignment: CDR1 SGDLS and CDR2 YYNGEE. The V end lost 3 bases, the J end lost 1 base, and 11 bases lay between the germline ends. CDR3 coding DNA: TGTGCCAGCAGCGATGGGGGGGTATCTGGAAACACCATATATTTT. It codes for CASSDGGVSGNTIYF.

The V gene is TRBV28, the J gene TRBJ2-7; no definite D call. In germline, CDR1 is MDHEN, CDR2 SYDVKM. The CDR3 has 14 residues. The V end lost 6 bases, the J end lost 0 bases, and 12 bases lay between the germline ends. CDR3: CASSPAPNSYEQYF. DNA of the CDR3: TGTGCCAGCAGCCCGGCGCCGAACTCCTACGAGCAGTACTTC.

This rearrangement joins TRBV5-6 to TRBJ2-5; D gene unclear. Trimming took off 0 bases at V and 3 bases at J, with 6 bases between the two ends. Germline V CDR1 and CDR2: SGHDT, YYEEEE. The CDR3 sequence is 13 residues long. CDR3 in amino acids: CASSLGAEETQYF. For the CDR3, the DNA is TGTGCCAGCAGCTTGGGTGCGGAAGAGACCCAGTACTTC. The full variable domain, completed using reference TRBV5-6 and TRBJ2-5, is DAGVTQSPTHLIKTRGQQVTLRCSPKSGHDTVSWYQQALGQGPQFIFQYYEEEERQRGNFPDRFSGHQFPNYSSELNVNALLLGDSALYLCASSLGAEETQYFGPGTRLLVL.

The chain joins TRBV28 to TRBJ2-1, with D possibly called TRBD1 or TRBD2 (5 bases each). The CDR3 is 18 residues long. Germline V lookup: CDR1 MDHEN, CDR2 SYDVKM. Trimming left V 4 bases short and J 0 bases short, with 19 bases between. The CDR3, as DNA: TGTGCCAGCAGTTCATGGTGGGGGACCATGAGCTCCTACAATGAGCAGTTCTTC. Amino acids: CASSSWWGTMSSYNEQFF.

This clone was recorded only once. V gene TRBV6-5 combines with J gene TRBJ2-7; 11 bases line up with TRBD1. V lost 2 bases and J lost 6; bases outside the gene matches: 6. This CDR3 is 15 amino acids long. Per germline, CDR1 MNHEY and CDR2 SVGAGI. In nucleotides, the CDR3 is TGTGCCAGCAGTTACGCCGGGACAGGGGGGCGCGAGCAGTACTTC. Amino acid sequence: CASSYAGTGGREQYF.

This clone was observed a single time. V is TRBV5-1 and J is TRBJ2-7; 7 bases align to TRBD1. The CDR3 runs to 15 residues. V lost 4 bases and J lost 2; bases outside the gene matches: 9. Germline CDR1 and CDR2: SGHRS and YFSETQ. CDR3 DNA sequence: TGCGCCAGCAGCCCGTTCACCGGGACAGCCTACGAGCAGTACTTC. Protein product: CASSPFTGTAYEQYF.

The V call is TRBV6-1, the J call TRBJ1-1; 10 bases agree with TRBD1. The CDR3 loop spans 14 amino acids. Trimming at V came to 2 bases and at J to 4 bases, leaving 1 base not matched to a gene. The germline CDR1 and CDR2 sequences are MNHNS and SASEGT. CDR3 DNA sequence: TGTGCCAGCAGTGAACGACAGGGGGCCACTGAAGCTTTCTTT. Amino acids: CASSERQGATEAFF.

This chain uses TRBV5-6 with TRBJ1-2; possibly TRBD1 for D (6 bases). The CDR3 has 15 residues. Germline V gene data show CDR1 as SGHDT and CDR2 as YYEEEE. Trimming removed 0 bases at V and 3 bases at J, with 12 bases between. This chain's CDR3 is CASSLVGGRDYGYTF. The CDR3 bases are TGTGCCAGCAGCTTGGTAGGGGGTCGTGACTATGGCTACACCTTC.

This chain uses TRBV23-1 with TRBJ1-2, with a possible D match to TRBD1 (6 bases). TRBV23-1 is noted as an ORF with a role that remains uncertain. The V and J ends lost 3 bases and 7 bases respectively, with 30 bases between them. The CDR3 has 19 amino acids. The CDR3 DNA reads TGCGCCAGCAGTCATACATCCCGGGACAAGAGCTTCTCCCGCGGTGGCTACACCTTC. Its protein is CASSHTSRDKSFSRGGYTF.

This clone was seen once. CDR3 coding DNA: TGTGCCAGCAGCCGGACAGGGTTGGATGAAAAACTGTTTTTT. Translation gives CASSRTGLDEKLFF. The rearrangement links TRBV5-5 to TRBJ1-4, with TRBD1 matching over 8 bases. CDR3 size: 14 residues. J lost 6 bases, V lost 4 bases, and 5 bases had no gene match. Germline V gene lookup returns CDR1 SGHKS and CDR2 YYEKEE (reference sequence).

The chain employs TRBV7-6 and TRBJ2-1, with 13 bases aligning to TRBD2. From germline, CDR1 is SGHVS and CDR2 FNYEAQ. There are 16 residues in the CDR3. V trimming: 5 bases; J trimming: 7 bases; junction bases outside the gene matches: 8. The CDR3 reads CASSNLLAGGQNEQFF. The CDR3 DNA reads as TGTGCCAGCAGCAATCTACTAGCGGGGGGGCAGAATGAGCAGTTCTTC.

J is TRBJ1-2 and V is TRBV6-4; TRBD1 is a possible D gene (5 bases). Trimming pared 2 bases from V and 4 bases from J, leaving 5 bases between. Germline V gives CDR1 MRHNA, CDR2 SNTAGT. CDR3 length equals 12 residues. CDR3 sequence reads: CASSDRGYGYTF. The CDR3 nucleotides read TGTGCCAGCAGTGACAGGGGCTATGGCTACACCTTC.

The V gene is TRBV5-1, the J gene TRBJ2-5, with D perhaps matching TRBD2 (5 bases). Germline-derived CDR1 and CDR2 are SGHRS and YFSETQ. The CDR3 runs to 14 residues. The V gene lost 1 base and the J gene lost 3 bases, with 10 bases spanning the gap. CDR3 loop: CASSLSGVKETQYF. In nucleotides, the CDR3 is TGCGCCAGCAGCTTGTCCGGGGTTAAAGAGACCCAGTACTTC.

The chain employs TRBV7-2 and TRBJ2-7; 9 positions agree with TRBD2. Germline CDR1 SGHTA, CDR2 FQGNSA. J was trimmed by 6 bases and V by 3 bases; bases with no gene match: 9. CDR3 length: 15 amino acids. The CDR3 region is CASSFSAGGGGEQYF. CDR3 in DNA: TGTGCCAGCAGCTTTTCGGCGGGAGGGGGCGGCGAGCAGTACTTC.

The chain uses TRBV6-6 and TRBJ1-2, with TRBD1 as a possible D gene (5 bases). The CDR3 contains 14 residues. The germline CDR1 and CDR2 sequences are MNHNY and SVGAGI (reference sequence). Trimming shortened V by 6 bases and J by 5 bases, and 16 bases separated the two germline ends. The CDR3 protein is CASSGHHNVYGYTF. The CDR3 DNA reads TGTGCCAGCAGCGGACACCACAATGTTTATGGCTACACCTTC.

This chain connects TRBV2 to TRBJ2-3; D remains ambiguous. The length of the CDR3 is 16 residues. The V and J ends lost 1 base and 0 bases respectively, with 11 bases between them. Germline loops: CDR1 SNHLY, CDR2 FYNNEI. This CDR3 is CASSEGLNLSTDTQYF. CDR3 DNA sequence: TGTGCCAGCAGTGAAGGACTTAACCTTAGCACAGATACGCAGTATTTT.